Listed here are 21 T cell receptor beta chains from one sample, sequenced in a study of CD8 T cells in Susac syndrome. When the RNA was reverse transcribed, random hexamers were used with an input of 0.5 to 1 ug. TCRdb passed the immunoSEQ multiplex PCR reads through MiXCR, listing each CDR3 protein once. The profile shows about 250,000 distinct CDR3 sequences, approximately 92% of them singletons. The sequencing sample was made of CD4+ T cells from PBMCs. These receptors were obtained from a human donor with multiple sclerosis.

The chain couples TRBV6-5 to TRBJ2-4; 10 nucleotides line up with TRBD2. V trimming: 2 bases; J trimming: 15 bases; junction bases outside the gene matches: 13. Germline CDR1 and CDR2: MNHEY and SVGAGI. This CDR3 is 15 amino acids long. This CDR3 is CASSYDGLAGAWRYF. In DNA, the CDR3 is TGTGCCAGCAGTTACGATGGCCTAGCGGGGGCTTGGAGGTACTTC.

This clonotype was detected once. The chain recombines TRBV20-1 with TRBJ1-3, with D hard to call. The CDR3 loop spans 14 amino acids. The V gene lost 1 base and the J gene lost 1 base, with 8 bases spanning the gap. Per germline, CDR1 DFQATT and CDR2 SNEGSKA (reference sequence). The CDR3 region is CSARVLGSGNTIYF. The DNA for the CDR3 is TGCAGTGCTAGAGTTTTAGGATCTGGAAACACCATATATTTT.

CDR3 nucleotides: TGTGCCAGCAGCCAAGGGGCTGGAGCCTACGAGCAGTACTTC. Its protein is CASSQGAGAYEQYF. The V call is TRBV3-1, the J call TRBJ2-7, with D unclear. Germline loops: CDR1 LGHDT, CDR2 YNNKEL (reference sequence). Trimming took 1 base from V and 2 from J, leaving 9 bases between them. The CDR3 contains 14 residues.

The gene calls are TRBV4-1 and TRBJ2-7; no clear D gene. The CDR3 totals 12 residues. Germline V CDR1 and CDR2: MGHRA, YSYEKL. Trimming removed 2 bases at V and 6 bases at J, with 8 bases between. CDR3 nucleotides: TGCGCCAGCAGCCAAATCGGTGGCGAGCAGTACTTC. It is translated as CASSQIGGEQYF.

The chain combines TRBV15 with TRBJ1-3; D is unresolved. The V gene lost 3 bases and the J gene lost 3 bases, with 6 bases spanning the gap. In germline, CDR1 is LNHNV, CDR2 YYDKDF (reference sequence). CDR3 size: 13 residues. The CDR3 here is CATSRAFGNTIYF. The DNA of the CDR3 is TGTGCCACCAGCAGGGCATTTGGAAACACCATATATTTT.

The J gene is TRBJ2-3, the V gene TRBV5-1; perhaps D is TRBD1 or TRBD2 (5 bases each). Germline CDR1 is SGHRS and CDR2 is YFSETQ. This CDR3 is 14 amino acids long. Between the trimmed V and J ends, which lost 4 bases and 5 bases, there was a span of 14 bases. In nucleotides, the CDR3 is TGCGCCAGCAGCCCAGGGACGGGCGTAGATACGCAGTATTTT. As protein: CASSPGTGVDTQYF.

J is TRBJ1-6 and V is TRBV5-1; possibly TRBD1 for D (5 bases). The germline V gene has CDR1 SGHRS and CDR2 YFSETQ. The CDR3 totals 16 residues. Trimming stripped 0 bases from V and 9 bases from J, with 16 bases between. This CDR3 is CASSLGMGTNTSPLHF. CDR3 DNA sequence: TGCGCCAGCAGCTTGGGTATGGGGACGAACACTTCACCCCTCCACTTT.

A few counts support this clonotype. The genes are TRBV29-1 and TRBJ2-4; unclear D gene. Deletions cut 4 bases from V and 0 bases from J, with 10 bases between. The length of the CDR3 is 14 residues. Germline V gene data show CDR1 as SQVTM and CDR2 as ANQGSEA. The CDR3: CSVVADLAKNIQYF. The CDR3 DNA follows: TGCAGCGTTGTGGCGGACCTAGCCAAAAACATTCAGTACTTC.

This clonotype was observed a single time. The chain joins TRBV12-3 or TRBV12-4 to TRBJ1-5; the D gene is possibly TRBD1 (6 bases). The CDR3 has 14 residues. V shed 6 bases and J shed 4 bases, with 13 bases lying between them. The CDR3 here is CASSETGTNQPQHF. The CDR3 DNA reads TGTGCCAGCAGCGAAACAGGGACAAATCAGCCCCAGCATTTT.

The CDR3 region is CASTQTGGNEQYF. The CDR3, as DNA: TGTGCCAGCACCCAGACAGGGGGCAACGAGCAGTACTTC. This chain connects TRBV11-1 to TRBJ2-7, with 10 bases matching TRBD1. Trimming took 7 bases from V and 5 from J; bases not matched to a gene: 5. This CDR3 has 13 amino acids. In germline, CDR1 is SGHAT, CDR2 FQDESV (reference sequence). Filled out from reference TRBV11-1 and TRBJ2-7, the complete variable domain reads EAEVAQSPRYKITEKSQAVAFWCDPISGHATLYWYRQILGQGPELLVQFQDESVVDDSQLPKDRFSAERLKGVDSTLKIQPAELGDSAMYLCASTQTGGNEQYFGPGTRLTVT.

The rearrangement links TRBV29-1 to TRBJ1-1; D gene uncertain. The V and J ends lost 7 bases and 3 bases respectively, with 12 bases between them. This CDR3 has 12 amino acids. Looked up from germline, CDR1 is SQVTM and CDR2 is ANQGSEA. CDR3 DNA: TGCAGCGCCGGGCCCGGGGACACTGAAGCTTTCTTT. The encoded protein is CSAGPGDTEAFF.

There are a few counts of this clonotype. This chain links TRBV2 with TRBJ2-7; 10 bases are a match to TRBD2. CDR3 length equals 17 residues. Looked up from germline, CDR1 is SNHLY and CDR2 is FYNNEI. Losses at the gene ends were 4 bases for V and 0 bases for J; bases not matched to a gene: 9. The CDR3 is CASSGIAGGKNSYEQYV. In nucleotides, the CDR3 is TGTGCCAGCAGTGGAATAGCGGGAGGCAAAAACTCCTACGAGCAGTACGTC.

The chain uses TRBV7-3 and TRBJ2-2; 7 positions match TRBD1. The V segment lost 2 bases and the J segment 0 bases; nucleotides outside the gene matches: 3. The CDR3 spans 16 residues. Per germline, CDR1 SGHTA and CDR2 FQGTGA. This CDR3 is CASSLDRAPNTGELFF. For the CDR3, the DNA is TGTGCCAGCAGCTTAGACAGGGCCCCGAACACCGGGGAGCTGTTTTTT.

The rearrangement uses TRBV9 and TRBJ2-1; no clear D gene. The V gene's germline CDR1 is SGDLS and CDR2 YYNGEE. V lost 4 bases and J 4 bases, leaving 6 bases between the germline ends. This CDR3 spans 12 amino acids. Here the CDR3 reads CASSQPYNEQFF. In DNA, the CDR3 is TGTGCCAGCAGCCAACCTTACAATGAGCAGTTCTTC.

This chain links TRBV20-1 with TRBJ2-5; 7 nucleotides line up with TRBD1. CDR3 length: 13 amino acids. V trimming: 3 bases; J trimming: 3 bases; junction bases outside the gene matches: 4. Germline CDR1 reads DFQATT; CDR2 reads SNEGSKA (reference sequence). CDR3 sequence (DNA): TGCAGTGCTAGTCGGGGACAGAAAGAGACCCAGTACTTC. It yields the protein CSASRGQKETQYF.

The chain combines TRBV20-1 with TRBJ1-6; D perhaps matches TRBD1 (6 bases). The germline gives CDR1 DFQATT, CDR2 SNEGSKA (reference sequence). V gave up 1 base and J gave up 0 bases, with 16 bases separating them. The length of the CDR3 is 18 residues. In DNA, the CDR3 is TGCAGTGCTAGAGGGGGGGCAGCCATCAGCTCCTATAATTCACCCCTCCACTTT. Its protein product is CSARGGAAISSYNSPLHF.

The chain is built from TRBV7-9 and TRBJ1-2; D is possibly TRBD1 (5 bases). The germline V gene encodes CDR1 SEHNR and CDR2 FQNEAQ (reference sequence). Trimming stripped 5 bases from V and 7 bases from J, with 20 bases between. CDR3 length: 15 amino acids. CDR3 amino acids: CASSPGPTNRGGYTF. CDR3 bases: TGTGCCAGCAGCCCGGGACCAACGAACCGAGGTGGCTACACCTTC.

The rearrangement joins TRBV28 to TRBJ1-2; no firm D call. Germline CDR1 MDHEN, CDR2 SYDVKM. V was trimmed by 4 bases and J by 0 bases, leaving 9 bases between them. The CDR3 runs 14 residues. This chain's CDR3 is CASSSSGANYGYTF. DNA for the CDR3: TGTGCCAGCAGTTCGTCGGGAGCTAACTATGGCTACACCTTC.

This clonotype was observed a single time. This rearrangement joins TRBV15 to TRBJ2-1; TRBD1 or TRBD2 may be the D gene (6 bases each). V shed 0 bases and J shed 6 bases, with 18 bases lying between them. CDR3 length: 17 amino acids. Germline loops: CDR1 LNHNV, CDR2 YYDKDF (reference sequence). The CDR3: CATSRDWGAPLGNEQFF. In nucleotides, the CDR3 is TGTGCCACCAGCAGAGATTGGGGGGCCCCCCTCGGCAATGAGCAGTTCTTC. The full variable domain, with the rest looked up from reference TRBV15 and TRBJ2-1, is DAMVIQNPRYQVTQFGKPVTLSCSQTLNHNVMYWYQQKSSQAPKLLFHYYDKDFNNEADTPDNFQSRRPNTSFCFLDIRSPGLGDTAMYLCATSRDWGAPLGNEQFFGPGTRLTVL.

Notes on this clonotype: A junction boundary mismatches the germline segment, possibly from a read error. The gene calls are TRBV6-1 and TRBJ1-5, with 10 positions matching TRBD1. The germline V gene has CDR1 MNHNS and CDR2 SASEGT. CDR3 length: 15 amino acids. The CDR3 DNA reads as TGTGCCATCAGTGCCGGGACAGGGGTTGAACAGCCCCAGCATTTT. It specifies CAISAGTGVEQPQHF.

The chain links TRBV15 to TRBJ1-1; 9 nucleotides agree with TRBD1. The CDR3 sequence is 15 residues long. Per the germline V gene, CDR1 is LNHNV and CDR2 is YYDKDF (reference sequence). The trim removed 5 bases at V and 5 bases at J, leaving 9 bases unmatched. DNA of the CDR3: TGTGCCACCAGCGAAGGACAGGGGAGAAAAACTGAAGCTTTCTTT. It is translated as CATSEGQGRKTEAFF. The full variable domain, with the rest looked up from reference TRBV15 and TRBJ1-1, is DAMVIQNPRYQVTQFGKPVTLSCSQTLNHNVMYWYQQKSSQAPKLLFHYYDKDFNNEADTPDNFQSRRPNTSFCFLDIRSPGLGDTAMYLCATSEGQGRKTEAFFGQGTRLTVV.